The source of this T cell receptor (beta chain) is a study of tumor-infiltrating lymphocytes in primary liver carcinoma. Whole-study context: About 3.5 to 7.5 million productive TCRbeta reads were obtained from the samples, with similar numbers across tissue types. The study, taken as a whole, reports: It was in tumors, not blood, that the top-250-clone fraction was significantly higher (p = 0.039). Tumor region pairs overlapped more than did tumor-adjacent and tumor-blood pairs. About 7.5-25% of top clones, no more, were shared by all five regions.

Synthesis of TCR beta cDNA was carried out from around 500 ng total RNA with a constant-region primer. Three rounds of nested multiplex PCR with slightly modified ARM-PCR produced TCR beta libraries. Each CDR3 protein is one row after TCRdb ran MiXCR on the multiplex PCR reads. Of 65,000 to 90,000 distinct CDR3 sequences in the sample, around 70% were seen once. From about 19-30 mg of unsorted bulk tissue, DNA and RNA were co-extracted together. Comment on this clonotype: No antigen is known for it. A junction boundary mismatches the germline segment, possibly from a read error.

Sequenced sample: liver tumor tissue from sampling region 1. As to subset: tumor region T1, superior pole. The receptor's source is a man aged 35 to 55 with primary liver carcinoma and hepatitis B virus infection.

The chain's CDR3 is CSASGRNSYNKQFF. Written as DNA, the CDR3 is TGCAGTGCTAGCGGGAGAAACTCCTACAATAAGCAGTTCTTC. The chain combines TRBV20-1 with TRBJ2-1; perhaps TRBD2 as D (6 bases). The CDR3 sequence is 14 residues long. Germline V gene sequence: CDR1 DFQATT, CDR2 SNEGSKA (reference sequence).